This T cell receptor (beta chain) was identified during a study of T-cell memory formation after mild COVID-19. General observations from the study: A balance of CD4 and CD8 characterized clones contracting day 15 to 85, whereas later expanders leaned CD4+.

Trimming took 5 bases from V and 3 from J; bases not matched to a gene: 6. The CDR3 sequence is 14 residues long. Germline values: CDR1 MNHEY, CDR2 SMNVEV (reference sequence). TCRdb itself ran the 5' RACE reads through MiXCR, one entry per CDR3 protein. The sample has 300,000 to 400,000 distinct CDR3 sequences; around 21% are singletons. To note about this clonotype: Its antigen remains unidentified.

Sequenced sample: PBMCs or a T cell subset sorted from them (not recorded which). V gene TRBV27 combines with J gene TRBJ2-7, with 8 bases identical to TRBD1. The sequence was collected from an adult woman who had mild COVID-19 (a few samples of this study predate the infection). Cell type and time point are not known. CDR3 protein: CASSPGQGLYEQYF. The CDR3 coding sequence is TGTGCCAGCAGTCCTGGACAGGGACTCTACGAGCAGTACTTC.